The clone carrying this T cell receptor (beta chain) is a singleton in its sample. Antigen specificity is unknown. Germline-derived CDR1 and CDR2 are SGHRS and YFSETQ. This CDR3 contains 15 residues. The J segment lost 3 bases and the V segment lost 0 bases, leaving 4 bases of the junction unmatched. The entry originates in a study of cytomegalovirus exposure and HLA in healthy donors. Whole-study findings and limits: Reported results showed that the classifier diagnosed cytomegalovirus status with high specificity and sensitivity. It was approximately 160 TCR beta chains that were listed as cytomegalovirus-associated.

Assay: immunoSEQ multiplex PCR; the TCRdb copy retains only in-frame clones and omits some. The data contain about 88,000 clones, 95% to 97% of them singletons. Separate from the approximately 720-subject first cohort, the approximately 130-subject validation cohort was the one that the donors belonged to. The clonotype comes from a man between 18 and 35 years old in good health and CMV-seronegative. V is TRBV5-1 and J is TRBJ2-5; 8 bases fit TRBD1. What was sequenced was PBMCs. CDR3 bases: TGCGCCAGCAGCTTGGTAGGGGGACAGGAAGAGACCCAGTACTTC. Translating it yields CASSLVGGQEETQYF.